These 10 T cell receptor beta chains were all obtained from the same sample, sequenced in a study of cytomegalovirus exposure and HLA in healthy donors. This PCR relied on a set of 60 Vbeta primers and 13 Jbeta primers. The assay was immunoSEQ multiplex PCR, and TCRdb's table has in-frame clones only and misses some. Altogether 180,000 or so clones are present, 65% to 85% being singletons, with the ten largest covering around 4.3%. The source material was PBMCs. The receptors stem from a woman aged 45-59 years in good health and CMV-seropositive.

This chain links TRBV4-2 with TRBJ2-5, with 8 bases lining up with TRBD2. CDR1 LGHNA and CDR2 YNFKEQ come from the germline V gene. The CDR3 runs to 17 residues. Losses at the gene ends were 1 base for V and 5 bases for J; bases not matched to a gene: 12. The DNA for the CDR3 is TGTGCCAGCAGCCAAGTCGCTCGGGGGGGGTCCCGGGAGACCCAGTACTTC. It codes for CASSQVARGGSRETQYF.

This clone came up a few times. The chain is built from TRBV29-1 and TRBJ2-1, with D unresolved. The CDR3 has 13 residues. Trimming left V 4 bases short and J 7 bases short, with 14 bases between. CDR1 and CDR2 from the germline V gene are SQVTM and ANQGSEA. CDR3 loop: CSVGDPGKNEQFF. The CDR3 DNA follows: TGCAGCGTTGGCGATCCTGGTAAGAATGAGCAGTTCTTC.

V gene TRBV5-4 combines with J gene TRBJ1-2; 8 nucleotides align to TRBD1. Trimming at V came to 0 bases and at J to 0 bases, leaving 1 base not matched to a gene. Germline CDR1 and CDR2: SGHNT and YYREEE (reference sequence). This CDR3 region has 15 residues. The CDR3, as DNA: TGTGCCAGCAGCTTGGGGGGACAGGCTAACTATGGCTACACCTTC. This sequence encodes CASSLGGQANYGYTF.

This chain links TRBV6-6 with TRBJ2-7; D remains unclear. V was pared by 6 bases and J by 4 bases, with 10 bases between. The CDR3 length is 12 residues. Germline V lookup: CDR1 MNHNY, CDR2 SVGAGI (reference sequence). The CDR3 nucleotides read TGTGCCAGCAGCCCTGCCGGGTACGAGCAGTACTTC. This gives the protein CASSPAGYEQYF.

This chain joins TRBV5-4 and TRBJ2-5, with TRBD2 matching 10 bases. The CDR3 is 17 residues long. The V gene end was trimmed by 1 base and the J gene end by 5 bases; junction bases not matched to a gene: 11. Germline V gene sequence: CDR1 SGHNT, CDR2 YYREEE (reference sequence). The CDR3 region has the DNA TGTGCCAGCAGCTTGAGGAGAAGCGGGGGGGGAGAGGAGACCCAGTACTTC. Residues: CASSLRRSGGGEETQYF. Full variable domain (outside the CDR3, taken from reference TRBV5-4 and TRBJ2-5): ETGVTQSPTHLIKTRGQQVTLRCSSQSGHNTVSWYQQALGQGPQFIFQYYREEENGRGNFPPRFSGLQFPNYSSELNVNALELDDSALYLCASSLRRSGGGEETQYFGPGTRLLVL.

The J gene is TRBJ2-6, the V gene TRBV7-3, with a tentative D call TRBD1 (5 bases). The CDR3 length is 15 residues. CDR1 and CDR2 from the germline V gene are SGHTA and FQGTGA. Trimming took 6 bases from V and 3 from J, leaving 12 bases between them. CDR3 sequence reads: CASSFTGSGANVLTF. CDR3 DNA sequence: TGTGCCAGCAGTTTCACAGGAAGTGGGGCCAACGTCCTGACTTTC.

The chain recombines TRBV27 with TRBJ2-7; 12 bases agree with TRBD2. Germline V gene sequence: CDR1 MNHEY, CDR2 SMNVEV (reference sequence). The V segment lost 3 bases and the J segment 5 bases; nucleotides outside the gene matches: 5. The CDR3 sequence is 15 residues long. CDR3 DNA sequence: TGTGCCAGCAGTTTGACGCTAGCGGGAGGGGACGAGCAGTACTTC. It specifies CASSLTLAGGDEQYF.

The rearrangement joins TRBV4-2 to TRBJ2-7, with D hard to call. CDR1 is LGHNA, CDR2 YNFKEQ, per germline. V was pared by 0 bases and J by 9 bases, with 18 bases between. This CDR3 comprises 15 residues. CDR3 region: CASSQDTFSPTLQYF. DNA for the CDR3: TGTGCCAGCAGCCAAGACACATTCTCCCCAACGTTGCAGTACTTC.

The genes are TRBV4-1 and TRBJ2-5, with TRBD1 as a possible D gene (6 bases). V lost 0 bases, J lost 4 bases, and 21 bases lay in between. CDR3 length equals 18 residues. In germline, CDR1 is MGHRA, CDR2 YSYEKL. CDR3 sequence reads: CASSQEPPRVLQGETQYF. The CDR3 DNA follows: TGCGCCAGCAGCCAAGAACCCCCCCGGGTCCTACAGGGAGAGACCCAGTACTTC.

This clone was detected only once. The J gene is TRBJ1-2, the V gene TRBV7-2; 7 nucleotides agree with TRBD1. Losses at the gene ends were 1 base for V and 6 bases for J; bases not matched to a gene: 5. This CDR3 region has 14 residues. Germline CDR1 SGHTA, CDR2 FQGNSA. CDR3 loop: CASSLVSGGHGYTF. The DNA for the CDR3 is TGTGCCAGCAGCTTAGTCTCAGGGGGGCATGGCTACACCTTC.